The 26 T cell receptor beta chains presented below share a single source sample, sequenced in a study of blood T cell repertoires in COVID-19. Sequenced by immunoSEQ multiplex PCR; TCRdb stores in-frame clones only, minus some. The repertoire holds about 130,000 clones, with 75% to 90% as singletons. Sequencing was carried out using peripheral blood. The receptors stem from a woman between 45 and 60 years old who had recovered from COVID-19.

The chain is built from TRBV19 and TRBJ2-7; weak D call: TRBD1 (6 bases). CDR3 size: 15 residues. Per germline, CDR1 LNHDA and CDR2 SQIVND (reference sequence). V lost 9 bases and J lost 0, with 18 bases in between. The CDR3 DNA reads as TGTGCCAGCAGGGGCCGGGACGCCAGCTCCTACGAGCAGTACTTC. The encoded protein is CASRGRDASSYEQYF.

This chain connects TRBV14 to TRBJ2-1, with unresolved D. With 3 bases removed from V and 6 bases from J, the gap between germline ends came to 6 bases. CDR3 length equals 12 residues. Germline V CDR1 and CDR2: SGHDN, FVKESK. The CDR3 reads CASSHSANEQFF. CDR3 sequence (DNA): TGTGCCAGCAGCCACAGTGCCAATGAGCAGTTCTTC.

The V gene is TRBV18, the J gene TRBJ1-3; D remains ambiguous. From germline, CDR1 is KGHSH and CDR2 LQKENI. The ends were cut back, 4 bases at V and 2 bases at J, with 24 bases in the middle. The CDR3 consists of 19 residues. The CDR3 DNA is TGTGCCAGCTCACGACTCGACAACTTGGGCGGGTTGGCTGGAAACACCATATATTTT. Translated: CASSRLDNLGGLAGNTIYF.

The CDR3 bases are TGTGCCAGCAGTTTAAGAGGGACAGGGGACCAAGAGACCCAGTACTTC. Translated: CASSLRGTGDQETQYF. V gene TRBV27 combines with J gene TRBJ2-5; 10 bases agree with TRBD1. The germline CDR1 and CDR2 sequences are MNHEY and SMNVEV (reference sequence). CDR3 length: 16 residues. The V segment lost 2 bases and the J segment 0 bases; nucleotides outside the gene matches: 3.

This chain connects TRBV5-4 to TRBJ2-2; 7 nucleotides match TRBD1. The germline V gene has CDR1 SGHNT and CDR2 YYREEE (reference sequence). This CDR3 contains 16 residues. V lost 4 bases and J lost 6; bases outside the gene matches: 12. The CDR3 region is CASSPASHRGPGELFF. DNA for the CDR3: TGTGCCAGCAGCCCCGCAAGTCACAGGGGACCCGGGGAGCTGTTTTTT.

The chain links TRBV19 to TRBJ1-6; 9 bases match TRBD1. Looked up from germline, CDR1 is LNHDA and CDR2 is SQIVND (reference sequence). This CDR3 has 13 amino acids. V lost 8 bases and J lost 7; bases outside the gene matches: 3. The CDR3 loop is CASSDRGNSPLHF. Written as DNA, the CDR3 is TGTGCCAGTTCCGACAGGGGGAATTCACCCCTCCACTTT.

This clone was seen many times. The rearrangement uses TRBV7-3 and TRBJ1-1, with 8 positions matching TRBD1. The CDR3 runs to 15 residues. Germline V gene data show CDR1 as SGHTA and CDR2 as FQGTGA. V shed 4 bases, J shed 1 base, and the junction held 5 bases outside the gene matches. CDR3 amino acids: CASSSYRGANTEAFF. As DNA, the CDR3 is TGTGCCAGCAGCTCATACAGGGGGGCGAACACTGAAGCTTTCTTT.

This chain links TRBV18 with TRBJ2-7, with D perhaps matching TRBD1 (5 bases). There are 14 residues in the CDR3. The V end lost 3 bases, the J end lost 0 bases, and 9 bases lay between the germline ends. Germline CDR1 and CDR2: KGHSH and LQKENI. As DNA, the CDR3 is TGTGCCAGCTCACCGAGTAGGGGCTCCTACGAGCAGTACTTC. Translating gives CASSPSRGSYEQYF.

The chain couples TRBV28 to TRBJ1-5, with a possible D match to TRBD1 (5 bases). V was clipped by 6 bases and J by 5 bases, with 14 bases between them. The CDR3 totals 14 residues. In germline, CDR1 is MDHEN, CDR2 SYDVKM. CDR3 sequence: CASSQDSSYQPQHF. In nucleotides, the CDR3 is TGTGCCAGCAGCCAAGACAGTAGTTATCAGCCCCAGCATTTT.

V usage is TRBV7-8 and J usage is TRBJ1-5, with 7 nucleotides matching TRBD1. CDR3 length: 16 residues. V lost 4 bases, J lost 3 bases, and 9 bases stayed unmatched. The germline V gene encodes CDR1 SGHVS and CDR2 FQNEAQ. The CDR3 DNA reads TGTGCCAGCAGCTCGACATCCGGGACAGACAATCAGCCCCAGCATTTT. Encoded protein: CASSSTSGTDNQPQHF.

This clone came up a few times. The chain links TRBV5-1 to TRBJ1-2; D is perhaps TRBD1 (6 bases). In germline, CDR1 is SGHRS, CDR2 YFSETQ. This CDR3 contains 13 residues. Trimming removed 2 bases at V and 6 bases at J, with 11 bases between. This CDR3 is CASSFGGAHGYTF. The CDR3 DNA is TGCGCCAGCAGCTTCGGGGGGGCTCATGGCTACACCTTC.

This clone was seen a few times. The V gene is TRBV9, the J gene TRBJ2-7, with D tentatively TRBD1 (6 bases). CDR1 SGDLS and CDR2 YYNGEE come from the germline V gene. V was trimmed by 0 bases and J by 3 bases, leaving 10 bases between them. This CDR3 comprises 14 residues. This CDR3 reads CASSVAPGDYEQYF. The CDR3 DNA follows: TGTGCCAGCAGCGTAGCACCAGGGGACTACGAGCAGTACTTC.

This sequence joins TRBV10-3 and TRBJ1-1; D remains ambiguous. Trimming took 8 bases from V and 3 from J, leaving 13 bases between them. The CDR3 sequence is 13 residues long. Germline CDR1 and CDR2: ENHRY and SYGVKD. This CDR3 reads CAIVLEAHTEAFF. The CDR3 DNA follows: TGTGCCATCGTACTGGAGGCCCACACTGAAGCTTTCTTT.

The chain carries TRBV6-6 and TRBJ2-5; unclear D gene. The CDR3 has 15 amino acids. CDR1 and CDR2 (germline): MNHNY, SVGAGI (reference sequence). Trimming shortened V by 2 bases and J by 6 bases, and 16 bases separated the two germline ends. In DNA form, the CDR3 reads TGTGCCAGCAGTTACCGCGGCAGCCTGGTCAAGACCCAGTACTTC. It translates to CASSYRGSLVKTQYF.

The V gene is TRBV18, the J gene TRBJ1-2, with a weak D call TRBD1 (6 bases). V lost 2 bases, J lost 4 bases, and 17 bases lay in between. The CDR3 has 16 residues. Germline CDR1 reads KGHSH; CDR2 reads LQKENI. This CDR3 is CASSPGTGSITYGYTF. The CDR3 nucleotides read TGTGCCAGCTCACCAGGAACAGGGAGCATCACCTATGGCTACACCTTC.

The gene calls are TRBV7-9 and TRBJ2-3, with D maybe TRBD1 (6 bases). Germline CDR1 is SEHNR and CDR2 is FQNEAQ (reference sequence). V lost 1 base, J lost 0 bases, and 14 bases lay in between. The CDR3 is 17 amino acids. The CDR3 spells CASSLVAGDASTDTQYF. As DNA, the CDR3 is TGTGCCAGCAGCTTAGTCGCAGGGGATGCTAGCACAGATACGCAGTATTTT. Combining the CDR3 with reference TRBV7-9 and TRBJ2-3 gives the whole variable domain DTGVSQNPRHKITKRGQNVTFRCDPISEHNRLYWYRQTLGQGPEFLTYFQNEAQLEKSRLLSDRFSAERPKGSFSTLEIQRTEQGDSAMYLCASSLVAGDASTDTQYFGPGTRLTVL.

This clone was observed a single time. This sequence joins TRBV7-2 and TRBJ2-1, with TRBD1 matching over 7 bases. Germline CDR1 SGHTA, CDR2 FQGNSA. J was trimmed by 2 bases and V by 6 bases; bases with no gene match: 7. The CDR3 is made up of 15 amino acids. The CDR3 bases are TGTGCCAGCAGACCTGGGACAGCAGCCTACAATGAGCAGTTCTTC. Encoded protein: CASRPGTAAYNEQFF.

This clone has only one observation. The chain couples TRBV5-1 to TRBJ1-1; D is uncertain. CDR1 is SGHRS and CDR2 is YFSETQ in the germline V gene. This CDR3 spans 15 amino acids. V lost 5 bases and J 5 bases, leaving 19 bases between the germline ends. CDR3 residues: CASRLNPTWRTEAFF. The CDR3 DNA reads TGCGCCAGCAGACTAAACCCGACGTGGAGGACTGAAGCTTTCTTT.

This clone was recorded once. The chain recombines TRBV29-1 with TRBJ1-2; the D gene is possibly TRBD1 (5 bases). Germline V gives CDR1 SQVTM, CDR2 ANQGSEA. The CDR3 is made up of 14 amino acids. Between the trimmed V and J ends, which lost 4 bases and 6 bases, there was a span of 18 bases. CDR3 coding DNA: TGCAGCGTTGTCAGGGAGGCGTATATAAATGGCTACACCTTC. This translates into CSVVREAYINGYTF.

The V call is TRBV6-2 or TRBV6-3, the J call TRBJ2-2, with D possibly matching TRBD1 (6 bases). The CDR3 has 12 amino acids. Trimming removed 6 bases from V and 8 bases from J, with 10 bases in between. CDR1 MNHEY and CDR2 SVGEGT come from the germline V gene. The CDR3 loop reads CASSPGTGELFF. CDR3 sequence (DNA): TGTGCCAGCAGCCCCGGGACAGGGGAGCTGTTTTTT.

The chain combines TRBV4-1 with TRBJ2-1; D possibly corresponds to TRBD1 (6 bases). The CDR3 covers 14 residues. Germline CDR1 MGHRA, CDR2 YSYEKL. Trimming shortened V by 1 base and J by 7 bases, and 11 bases separated the two germline ends. The CDR3 protein is CASSQGGTMNEQFF. CDR3 nucleotide sequence: TGCGCCAGCAGCCAAGGGGGGACAATGAATGAGCAGTTCTTC.

The rearrangement joins TRBV19 to TRBJ1-1, with D possibly TRBD1 on 5 matching bases. The CDR3 runs to 14 residues. Trimming stripped 6 bases from V and 0 bases from J, with 11 bases between. Germline CDR1 LNHDA, CDR2 SQIVND (reference sequence). CDR3 region: CASSLGGVNTEAFF. For the CDR3, the DNA is TGTGCCAGTAGCCTGGGGGGAGTGAACACTGAAGCTTTCTTT.

This clone occurred a few times. The chain links TRBV11-2 to TRBJ2-5; 8 nucleotides line up with TRBD2. V dropped 1 base and J dropped 9; count of bases not matched to a gene: 16. Germline-derived CDR1 and CDR2 are SGHAT and FQNNGV. The CDR3 is 17 residues long. CDR3: CASSLVGSGTSGMAQYF. DNA for the CDR3: TGTGCCAGCAGCTTAGTGGGTAGCGGGACCTCCGGGATGGCCCAGTACTTC. The whole variable domain, remainder taken from reference TRBV11-2 and TRBJ2-5, is EAGVAQSPRYKIIEKRQSVAFWCNPISGHATLYWYQQILGQGPKLLIQFQNNGVVDDSQLPKDRFSAERLKGVDSTLKIQPAKLEDSAVYLCASSLVGSGTSGMAQYFGPGTRLLVL.

This clone was observed a few times. The rearrangement links TRBV21-1 to TRBJ1-5. TRBV21-1 is annotated as a pseudogene. The CDR3 extends over 16 amino acids. The CDR3 sequence is CASSPMSALSNQPQHF. The DNA of the CDR3 is TGTGCCAGCAGCCCGATGAGTGCCCTGAGCAATCAGCCCCAGCATTTT.

The chain combines TRBV9 with TRBJ2-7, with 8 bases fitting TRBD2. The CDR3 is 14 residues long. V lost 3 bases, J lost 3 bases, and 5 bases stayed unmatched. Germline loops: CDR1 SGDLS, CDR2 YYNGEE. CDR3 nucleotide sequence: TGTGCCAGCAGCGCCGGGGGGGAAGACTACGAGCAGTACTTC. It yields the protein CASSAGGEDYEQYF.

This clone was detected a few times. V is TRBV19 and J is TRBJ1-5, with 7 bases aligning to TRBD1. This CDR3 comprises 15 residues. J lost 4 bases, V lost 5 bases, and 8 bases had no gene match. Germline-derived CDR1 and CDR2 are LNHDA and SQIVND (reference sequence). The CDR3 sequence is CASSSRDRENQPQHF. The CDR3 bases are TGTGCCAGTAGTTCCCGGGACAGAGAGAATCAGCCCCAGCATTTT.